Sequencing of this T cell receptor (beta chain) was carried out in a study of blood T cells in healthy people across ages. General study results and limits: Possibly confounding the expanded clonotype changes was the fact that donor CMV status was unknown.

Germline lookup yields CDR1 KGHSH and CDR2 LQKENI. CDR3 length equals 16 residues. Trimming removed 4 bases from V and 6 bases from J, with 20 bases in between. Then a second PCR, running roughly 7 to 11 cycles, was carried out with a sample-barcoded 5' primer and a J-beta primer mix. TCRdb reanalysed the 5' RACE reads using MiXCR and keeps one entry per CDR3 protein. Of about 1 million distinct CDR3 sequences in the sample, under 55% were seen once. To note about this clonotype: Its specificity is not known.

This receptor was taken from a woman in her sixties in good health. The chain recombines TRBV18 with TRBJ2-3, with D perhaps TRBD2 (5 bases). The sequencing input was blood. The CDR3 DNA reads as TGTGCCAGCTCACGGATAGCGACGAATCCAGGTGATACGCAGTATTTT. As protein: CASSRIATNPGDTQYF.